The present T cell receptor (beta chain) was sequenced within a study of blood T cell repertoires in COVID-19. Whole-study context: Acute-phase and convalescent COVID-19 samples originated in the United States, Italy and Spain.

In the source study's methods: Researchers report that nucleated cell counts were estimated from reference gene primer amplification. Profiling relied on immunoSEQ multiplex PCR, and the TCRdb table lists in-frame clones only, not all of them. The V and J calls and clone size were taken over from that table, and D and trimming were inferred from the DNA. Of 20,000 or so clones in the sample, roughly 85% were seen once. This TCR was recovered from a man older than 75 with acute or convalescent COVID-19. The sample was peripheral blood.

CDR3 sequence (DNA): TGTGCCAGCAGCCACCGGGGACAGGGGTCGACAGATACGCAGTATTTT. It codes for CASSHRGQGSTDTQYF. This chain joins TRBV7-2 and TRBJ2-3, with 10 bases fitting TRBD1. CDR1 and CDR2 from the germline V gene are SGHTA and FQGNSA. Trimming cost V 5 bases and J 3 bases; bases outside gene matches: 8. The CDR3 extends over 16 amino acids.